This TCR beta chain derives from a study of T cell responses to AZD1222 COVID-19 vaccine. Findings and caveats of the study: Seropositivity was recorded at baseline in only a handful of AZD1222 recipients. Repertoire sampling happened only post peak T cell response. Recipients of two AZD1222 doses showed rising Spike-specific TCR breadth and depth. White British ancestry dominated among donors, who included more females, and clonal diversity was possibly underestimated.

Only in-frame clones appear in the TCRdb table, and some are missing; sequencing was by immunoSEQ multiplex PCR. This table holds fewer than 55,000 clones, around four fifths found once. Comments on this clone: Its target is unknown.

The CDR3 extends over 15 amino acids. Looked up from germline, CDR1 is MNHEY and CDR2 is SVGAGI. V shed 6 bases and J shed 0 bases, with 12 bases lying between them. The receptor was isolated from an adult in good health. The source was peripheral blood, collected on day 0 of MenACWY control vaccination. This chain joins TRBV6-5 and TRBJ2-1; maybe TRBD2 (6 bases). The CDR3 reads CASSLEGGSYNEQFF. The CDR3 coding sequence is TGTGCCAGCAGCCTCGAGGGAGGCTCCTACAATGAGCAGTTCTTC.